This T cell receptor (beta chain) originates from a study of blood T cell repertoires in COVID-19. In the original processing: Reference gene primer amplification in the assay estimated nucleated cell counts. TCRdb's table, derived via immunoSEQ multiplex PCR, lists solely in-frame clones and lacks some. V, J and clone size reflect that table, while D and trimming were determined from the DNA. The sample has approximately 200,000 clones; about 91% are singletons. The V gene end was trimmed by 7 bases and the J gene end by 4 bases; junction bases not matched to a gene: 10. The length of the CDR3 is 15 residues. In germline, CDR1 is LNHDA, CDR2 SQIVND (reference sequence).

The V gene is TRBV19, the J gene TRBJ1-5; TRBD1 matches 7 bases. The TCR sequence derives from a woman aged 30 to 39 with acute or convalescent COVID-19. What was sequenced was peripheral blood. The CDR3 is CASTPRDRDNQPQHF. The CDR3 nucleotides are TGTGCCAGTACCCCGCGGGACAGAGATAATCAGCCCCAGCATTTT.